Here is one T cell receptor (beta chain) with its context. The antigen is not known. The sample comes from a study of shared clonotypes between healthy human individuals. Study summary: Per donor, CD8 memory used one plate, CD8 naive used two, CD4 memory used three and CD4 naive used three. Study observations and caveats: It was observed that roughly 5.1% of naive CD4 clonotypes were shared across a handful of donors. Shared clonotypes across all four donors exceeded non-shared ones in generation probability.

Profiled with immunoSEQ multiplex PCR; TCRdb holds only in-frame clones, not every one. Among some 2,000,000 clones listed, 95% were seen once. The CDR3 has 19 amino acids. V gave up 3 bases and J gave up 4 bases, with 27 bases separating them. Germline values: CDR1 MNHNS, CDR2 SASEGT. CD4+ cells yielded CD45RA+ naive and CD45RA-negative memory subsets. The TCR was taken from a man younger than 35 in good health. Sequenced input: naive CD4+ T cells sorted from blood. This sample's subset: CD45RA+ positively selected. The V and J genes are TRBV6-1 and TRBJ1-2; D gene ambiguous. The CDR3 loop reads CASSDTYGKVSLYSYGYTF. The CDR3 DNA reads as TGTGCCAGCAGTGATACTTATGGGAAGGTGTCACTATACTCCTATGGCTACACCTTC.